Reported below is one T cell receptor beta chain. Its specificity is unknown. As the CDR3 is not closed by the conserved phenylalanine or tryptophan, this likely results from a read error. The CDR3 is made up of 16 amino acids. Trimming took off 5 bases at V and 2 bases at J, with 18 bases between the two ends. Germline V lookup: CDR1 MGHRA, CDR2 YSYEKL. Amplifying from RNA transcripts, the study obtained TCR beta CDR3 regions. The workflow started with a first-round RT-PCR run with HTBI primers and then moved on to a second-round multiplex PCR. One entry per CDR3 protein results from TCRdb running MiXCR on the multiplex PCR reads. The sample has 600,000 to 700,000 distinct CDR3 sequences; 35% to 50% are singletons. The sample comes from a study of Graves' ophthalmopathy and Graves' hyperthyroidism. General study points: The model flagged ophthalmopathy progression at roughly 70% sensitivity and less than 75% specificity. Blood samples also showed most expanded thyroid clonotypes exceeding 0.001 frequency.

This chain links TRBV4-1 with TRBJ2-5, with D tentatively TRBD1 (6 bases). The material sequenced was peripheral blood. The receptor comes from an adult man with Graves' ophthalmopathy. The CDR3 sequence: CASSVNVGQLQETQYV. In DNA, the CDR3 is TGCGCCAGCAGCGTGAACGTTGGACAGCTTCAAGAGACCCAGTACGTC.